This T cell receptor beta chain was captured in a study of T cell responses to AZD1222 COVID-19 vaccine. Study-wide findings and caveats: CD4 TCRs associated with vaccination spanned spike, dominating at 160-218 and 743-854. After the peak T cell response, and only then, were repertoires sampled. Baseline serology detected seropositivity in only 5 to 7 AZD1222 recipients.

Generated by immunoSEQ multiplex PCR, the TCRdb table keeps only in-frame clones and is missing some. The top ten hold 4% to 6% of the sample, which has about 110,000 clones, about 87% seen once. Concerning this clone: What it recognizes is unknown.

V dropped 3 bases and J dropped 0 bases, with 17 bases sitting between them. CDR1 and CDR2 (germline): LNHDA, SQIVND (reference sequence). The CDR3 runs 17 residues. The sample consisted of peripheral blood, taken on day 0 of AZD1222 vaccination. The clonotype comes from an adult in good health. This chain links TRBV19 with TRBJ1-1; the D is unclear. The CDR3 bases are TGTGCCAGTAGTATCGGGCGAGGATCTTTCATGAACACTGAAGCTTTCTTT. It specifies CASSIGRGSFMNTEAFF.